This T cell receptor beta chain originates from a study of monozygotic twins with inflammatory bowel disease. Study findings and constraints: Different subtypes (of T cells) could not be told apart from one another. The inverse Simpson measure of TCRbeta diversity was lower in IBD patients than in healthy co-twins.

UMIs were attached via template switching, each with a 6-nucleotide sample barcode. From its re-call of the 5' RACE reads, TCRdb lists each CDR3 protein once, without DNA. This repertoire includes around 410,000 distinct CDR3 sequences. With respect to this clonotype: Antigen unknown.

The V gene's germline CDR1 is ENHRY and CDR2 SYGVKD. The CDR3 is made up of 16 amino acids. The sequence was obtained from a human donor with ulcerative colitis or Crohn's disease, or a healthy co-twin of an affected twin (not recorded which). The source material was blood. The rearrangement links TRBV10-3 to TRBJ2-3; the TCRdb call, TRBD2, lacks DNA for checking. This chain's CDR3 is CAISEPGLAVTDTQYF.